This T cell receptor (beta chain) appears in the sequencing data of a study of T cells in Graves' hyperthyroidism and ophthalmopathy. The study's findings and limits: Blood shared most expanded thyroid clonotypes above 0.001.

With regard to this clonotype: What it binds is not known.

TCR beta CDR3 regions were amplified from RNA. Carried out on the TCR CDR3, a first-round RT-PCR used the HTBI primer set. Via MiXCR, TCRdb re-called the multiplex PCR reads, giving one row per CDR3 protein. The sample has approximately 400,000 distinct CDR3 sequences, over 15% seen once. Stable disease denoted Graves' hyperthyroidism without ophthalmopathy progression within 18 months. Each patient was aged 18 to 65 and had newly diagnosed hyperthyroidism of under 2 months' duration. The authors obtained PBMCs from roughly 10 ml of fresh peripheral blood. CDR1 is DFQATT, CDR2 SNEGSKA, per germline (reference sequence). This CDR3 contains 14 residues.

The chain carries TRBV20-1 and TRBJ1-6; 10 nucleotides agree with TRBD1. Sequencing used blood. This clonotype originated in a woman between 18 and 29 years old with Graves' hyperthyroidism. The chain's CDR3 is CSALTGTGVTPLHF. CDR3 sequence (DNA): TGCAGCGCCCTAACCGGGACAGGGGTTACACCCCTCCACTTT.